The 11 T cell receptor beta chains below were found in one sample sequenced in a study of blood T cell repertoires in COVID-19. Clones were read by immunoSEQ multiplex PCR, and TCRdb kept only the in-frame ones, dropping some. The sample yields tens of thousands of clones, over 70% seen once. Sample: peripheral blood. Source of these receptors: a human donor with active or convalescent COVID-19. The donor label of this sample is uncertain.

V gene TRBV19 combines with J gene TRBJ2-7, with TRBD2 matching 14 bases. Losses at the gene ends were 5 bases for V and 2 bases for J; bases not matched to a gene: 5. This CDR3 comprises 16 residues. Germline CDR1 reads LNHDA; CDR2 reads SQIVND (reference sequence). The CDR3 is CASSGGLAGDTYEQYF. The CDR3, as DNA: TGTGCCAGTAGTGGGGGACTAGCGGGAGATACCTACGAGCAGTACTTC.

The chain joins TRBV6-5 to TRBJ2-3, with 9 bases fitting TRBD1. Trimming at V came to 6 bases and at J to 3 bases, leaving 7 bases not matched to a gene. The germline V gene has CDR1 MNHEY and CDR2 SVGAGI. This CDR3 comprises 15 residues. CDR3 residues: CASRGTGRRTDTQYF. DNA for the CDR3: TGTGCCAGCAGGGGGACAGGGCGAAGGACAGATACGCAGTATTTT.

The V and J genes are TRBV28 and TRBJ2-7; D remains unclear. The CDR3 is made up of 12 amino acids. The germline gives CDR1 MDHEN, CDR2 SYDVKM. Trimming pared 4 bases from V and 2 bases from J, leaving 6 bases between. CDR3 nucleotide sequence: TGTGCCAGCAGTTCACATCCCTACGAGCAGTACTTC. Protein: CASSSHPYEQYF.

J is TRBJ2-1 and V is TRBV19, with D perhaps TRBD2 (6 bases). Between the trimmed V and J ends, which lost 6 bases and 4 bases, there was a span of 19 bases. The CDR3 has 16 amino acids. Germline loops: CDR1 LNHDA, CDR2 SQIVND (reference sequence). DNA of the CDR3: TGTGCCAGTAGATTGGGCGGGACGGGAAGATACAATGAGCAGTTCTTC. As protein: CASRLGGTGRYNEQFF.

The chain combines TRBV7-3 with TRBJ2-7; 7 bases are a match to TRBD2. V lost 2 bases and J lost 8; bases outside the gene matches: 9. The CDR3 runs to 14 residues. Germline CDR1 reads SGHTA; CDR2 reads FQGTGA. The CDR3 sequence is CASSLLDVGGKQYF. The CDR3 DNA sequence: TGTGCCAGCAGCTTACTCGATGTGGGAGGGAAGCAGTACTTC.

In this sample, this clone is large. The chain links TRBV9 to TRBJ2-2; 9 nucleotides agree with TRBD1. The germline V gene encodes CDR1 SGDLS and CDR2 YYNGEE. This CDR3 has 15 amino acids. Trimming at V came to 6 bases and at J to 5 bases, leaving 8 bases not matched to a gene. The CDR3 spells CASTRGQGNTGELFF. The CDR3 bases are TGTGCCAGCACCCGAGGACAGGGGAATACCGGGGAGCTGTTTTTT.

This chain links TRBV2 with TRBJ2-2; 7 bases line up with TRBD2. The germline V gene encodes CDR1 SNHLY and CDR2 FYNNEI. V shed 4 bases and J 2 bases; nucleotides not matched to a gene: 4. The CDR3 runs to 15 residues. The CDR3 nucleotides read TGTGCCAGCAGTGTTACGGGACTAAACACCGGGGAGCTGTTTTTT. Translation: CASSVTGLNTGELFF.

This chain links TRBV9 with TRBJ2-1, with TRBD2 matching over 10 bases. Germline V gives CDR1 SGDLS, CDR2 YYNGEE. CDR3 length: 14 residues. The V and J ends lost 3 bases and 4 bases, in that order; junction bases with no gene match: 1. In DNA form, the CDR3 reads TGTGCCAGCAGCGAGACTAGCGGGTACAATGAGCAGTTCTTC. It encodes CASSETSGYNEQFF.

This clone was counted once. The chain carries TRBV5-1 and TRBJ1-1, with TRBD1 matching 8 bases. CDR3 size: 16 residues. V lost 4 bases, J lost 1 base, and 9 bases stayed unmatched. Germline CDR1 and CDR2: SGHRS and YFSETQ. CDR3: CASSPRTGRGNTEAFF. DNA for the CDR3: TGCGCCAGCAGCCCTCGGACAGGGCGGGGGAACACTGAAGCTTTCTTT.

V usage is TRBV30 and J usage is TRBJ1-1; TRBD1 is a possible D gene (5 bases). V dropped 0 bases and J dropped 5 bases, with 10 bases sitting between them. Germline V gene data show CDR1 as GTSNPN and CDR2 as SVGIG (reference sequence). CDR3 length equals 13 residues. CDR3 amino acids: CAWSVRGSTEAFF. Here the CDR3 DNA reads TGTGCCTGGAGTGTACGGGGGTCGACTGAAGCTTTCTTT.

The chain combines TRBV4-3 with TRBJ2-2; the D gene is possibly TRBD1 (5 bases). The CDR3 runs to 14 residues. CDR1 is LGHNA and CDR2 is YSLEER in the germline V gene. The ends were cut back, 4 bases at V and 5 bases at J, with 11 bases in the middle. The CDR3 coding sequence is TGCGCCAGCAGCCCCCAGGGTCGAACCGGGGAGCTGTTTTTT. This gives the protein CASSPQGRTGELFF.